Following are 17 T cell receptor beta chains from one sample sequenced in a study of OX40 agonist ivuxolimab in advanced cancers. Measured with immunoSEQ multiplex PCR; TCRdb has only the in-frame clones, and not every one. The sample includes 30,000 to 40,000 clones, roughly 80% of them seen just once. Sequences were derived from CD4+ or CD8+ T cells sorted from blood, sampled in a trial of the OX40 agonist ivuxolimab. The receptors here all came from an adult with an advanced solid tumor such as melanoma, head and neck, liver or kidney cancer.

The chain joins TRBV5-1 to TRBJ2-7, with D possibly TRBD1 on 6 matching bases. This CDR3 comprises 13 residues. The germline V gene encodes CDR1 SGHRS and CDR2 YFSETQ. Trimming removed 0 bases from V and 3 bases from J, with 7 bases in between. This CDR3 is CASSLDRVYEQYF. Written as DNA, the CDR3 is TGCGCCAGCAGCTTGGACAGGGTCTACGAGCAGTACTTC.

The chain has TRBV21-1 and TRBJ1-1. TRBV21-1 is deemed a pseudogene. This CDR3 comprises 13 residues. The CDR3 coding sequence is TGTGCCAGCAGCAAAGCGGGAAACACTGAAGCTTTCTTT. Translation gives CASSKAGNTEAFF.

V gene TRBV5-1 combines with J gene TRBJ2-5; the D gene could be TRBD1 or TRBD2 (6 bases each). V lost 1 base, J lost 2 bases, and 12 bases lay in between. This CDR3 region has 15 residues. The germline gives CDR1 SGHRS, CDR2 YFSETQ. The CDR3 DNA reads TGCGCCAGCAGCTTGTACGGGGGCAGACAAGAGACCCAGTACTTC. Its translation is CASSLYGGRQETQYF.

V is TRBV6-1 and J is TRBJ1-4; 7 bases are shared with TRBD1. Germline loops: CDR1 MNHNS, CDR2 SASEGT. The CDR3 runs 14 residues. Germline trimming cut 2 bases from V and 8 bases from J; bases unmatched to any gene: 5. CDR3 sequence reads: CASSELTGNEKLFF. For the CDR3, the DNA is TGTGCCAGCAGTGAATTGACAGGGAACGAAAAACTGTTTTTT.

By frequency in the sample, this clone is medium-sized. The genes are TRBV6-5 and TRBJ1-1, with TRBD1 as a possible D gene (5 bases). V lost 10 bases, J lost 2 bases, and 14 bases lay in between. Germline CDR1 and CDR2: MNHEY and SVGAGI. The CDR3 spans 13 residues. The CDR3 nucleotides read TGTGCCATACAAGACAGTGAAAACACTGAAGCTTTCTTT. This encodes CAIQDSENTEAFF.

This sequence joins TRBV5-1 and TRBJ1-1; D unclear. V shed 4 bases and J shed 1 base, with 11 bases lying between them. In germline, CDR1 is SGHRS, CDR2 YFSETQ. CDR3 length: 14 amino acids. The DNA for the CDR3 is TGCGCCAGCAGCCCGATGGGAGGGAACACTGAAGCTTTCTTT. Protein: CASSPMGGNTEAFF.

This CDR3 is CASSRRGGTNTGELFF. CDR3 nucleotide sequence: TGCGCCAGCAGCCGCCGCGGAGGGACGAACACCGGGGAGCTGTTTTTT. This chain links TRBV5-1 with TRBJ2-2; D perhaps matches TRBD2 (6 bases). The ends were cut back, 4 bases at V and 0 bases at J, with 13 bases in the middle. In germline, CDR1 is SGHRS, CDR2 YFSETQ. The CDR3 is made up of 16 amino acids. Combining the CDR3 with reference TRBV5-1 and TRBJ2-2 gives the whole variable domain KAGVTQTPRYLIKTRGQQVTLSCSPISGHRSVSWYQQTPGQGLQFLFEYFSETQRNKGNFPGRFSGRQFSNSRSEMNVSTLELGDSALYLCASSRRGGTNTGELFFGEGSRLTVL.

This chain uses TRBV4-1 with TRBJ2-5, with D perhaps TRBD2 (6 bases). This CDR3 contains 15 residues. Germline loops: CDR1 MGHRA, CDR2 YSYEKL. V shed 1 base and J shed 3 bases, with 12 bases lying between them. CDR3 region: CASSQGSRGKETQYF. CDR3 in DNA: TGCGCCAGCAGCCAAGGCTCGCGGGGTAAAGAGACCCAGTACTTC.

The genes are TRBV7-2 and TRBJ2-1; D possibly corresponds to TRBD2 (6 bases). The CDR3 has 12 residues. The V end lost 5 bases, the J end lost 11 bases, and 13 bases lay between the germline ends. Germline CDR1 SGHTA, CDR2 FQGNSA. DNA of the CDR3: TGTGCCAGCAGCCCGGAGGGTGTTAAGCAGTTCTTC. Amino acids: CASSPEGVKQFF.

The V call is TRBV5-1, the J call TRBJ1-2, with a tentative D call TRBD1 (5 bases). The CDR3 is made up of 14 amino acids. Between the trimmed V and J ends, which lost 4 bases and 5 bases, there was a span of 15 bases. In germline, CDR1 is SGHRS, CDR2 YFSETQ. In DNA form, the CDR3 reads TGCGCCAGCAGCGTTCTCGGGGGGTCTTATGGCTACACCTTC. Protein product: CASSVLGGSYGYTF.

In DNA, the CDR3 is TGCGCCAGCAGCTTAATTGCAGGGGCAAACACTGAAGCTTTCTTT. It is translated as CASSLIAGANTEAFF. The chain couples TRBV5-1 to TRBJ1-1, with D tentatively TRBD1 (6 bases). The CDR3 has 15 residues. Germline V CDR1 and CDR2: SGHRS, YFSETQ. V gave up 2 bases and J gave up 2 bases, with 13 bases separating them.

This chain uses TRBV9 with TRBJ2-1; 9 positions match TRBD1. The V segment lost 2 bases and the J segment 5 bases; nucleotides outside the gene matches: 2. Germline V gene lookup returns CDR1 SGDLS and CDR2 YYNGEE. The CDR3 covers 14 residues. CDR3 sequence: CASSVGTGHNEQFF. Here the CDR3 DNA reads TGTGCCAGCAGCGTGGGGACAGGGCACAATGAGCAGTTCTTC.

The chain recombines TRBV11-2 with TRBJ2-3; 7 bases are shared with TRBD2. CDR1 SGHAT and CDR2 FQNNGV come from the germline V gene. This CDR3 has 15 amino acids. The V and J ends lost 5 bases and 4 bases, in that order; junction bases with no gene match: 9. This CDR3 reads CASSLGLVGADTQYF. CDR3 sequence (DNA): TGTGCCAGCAGCCTTGGACTAGTAGGAGCAGATACGCAGTATTTT.

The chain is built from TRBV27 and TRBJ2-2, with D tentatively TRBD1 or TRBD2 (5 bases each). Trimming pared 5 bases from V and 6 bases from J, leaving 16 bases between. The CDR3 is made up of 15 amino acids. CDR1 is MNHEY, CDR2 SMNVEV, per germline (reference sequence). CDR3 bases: TGTGCCAGCAGTCAAGGGGAAACGAGGGCCGGGGAGCTGTTTTTT. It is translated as CASSQGETRAGELFF.

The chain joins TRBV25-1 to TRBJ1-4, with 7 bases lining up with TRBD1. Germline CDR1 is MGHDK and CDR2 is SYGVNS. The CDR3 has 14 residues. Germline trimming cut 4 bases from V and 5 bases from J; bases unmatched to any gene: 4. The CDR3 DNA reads TGTGCCAGCAGTGTCGACAGGGTGAATGAAAAACTGTTTTTT. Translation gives CASSVDRVNEKLFF.

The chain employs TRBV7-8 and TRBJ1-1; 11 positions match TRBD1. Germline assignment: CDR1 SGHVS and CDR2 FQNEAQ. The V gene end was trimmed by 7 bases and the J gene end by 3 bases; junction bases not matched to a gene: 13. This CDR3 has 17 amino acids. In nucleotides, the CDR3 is TGTGCCAGCAACACTAACCAGGACAGGGGGCTCGACACTGAAGCTTTCTTT. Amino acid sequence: CASNTNQDRGLDTEAFF.

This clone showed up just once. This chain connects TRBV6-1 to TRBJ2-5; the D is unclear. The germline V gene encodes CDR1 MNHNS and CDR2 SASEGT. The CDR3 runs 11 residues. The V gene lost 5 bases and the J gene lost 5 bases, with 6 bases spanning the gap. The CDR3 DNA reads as TGTGCCAGCAGTCCGTGGGAGACCCAGTACTTC. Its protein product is CASSPWETQYF.